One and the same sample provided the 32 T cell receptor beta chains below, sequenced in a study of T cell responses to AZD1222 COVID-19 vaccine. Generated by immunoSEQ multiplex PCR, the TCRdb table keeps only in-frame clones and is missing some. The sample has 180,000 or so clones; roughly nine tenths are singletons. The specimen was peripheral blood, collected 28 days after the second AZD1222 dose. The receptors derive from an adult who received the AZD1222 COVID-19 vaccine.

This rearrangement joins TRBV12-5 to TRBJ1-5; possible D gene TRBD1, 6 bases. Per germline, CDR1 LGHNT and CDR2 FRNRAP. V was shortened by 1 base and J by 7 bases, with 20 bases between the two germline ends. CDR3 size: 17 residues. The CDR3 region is CASGLATFGQFQQPQHF. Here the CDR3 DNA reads TGTGCTAGTGGTTTGGCCACCTTTGGACAGTTTCAACAGCCCCAGCATTTT.

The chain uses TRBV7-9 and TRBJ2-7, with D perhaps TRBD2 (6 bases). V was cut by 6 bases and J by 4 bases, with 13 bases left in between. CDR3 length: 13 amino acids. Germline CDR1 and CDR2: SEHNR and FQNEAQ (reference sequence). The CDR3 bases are TGTGCCAGCAGGCCGGGCAGCGGGTACGAGCAGTACTTC. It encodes CASRPGSGYEQYF.

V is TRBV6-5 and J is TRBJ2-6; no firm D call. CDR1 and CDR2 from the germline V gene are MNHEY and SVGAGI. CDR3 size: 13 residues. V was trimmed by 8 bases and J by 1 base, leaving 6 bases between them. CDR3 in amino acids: CASRRSGANVLTF. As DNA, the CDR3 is TGTGCCAGCCGGCGATCTGGGGCCAACGTCCTGACTTTC.

In DNA, the CDR3 is TGTGCCAGCAGGCCAGGGACGAGATGGAGTGCTTTCTTT. Translating gives CASRPGTRWSAFF. The rearrangement joins TRBV6-5 to TRBJ1-1; maybe TRBD1 (5 bases). The CDR3 is made up of 13 amino acids. Trimming removed 6 bases at V and 11 bases at J, with 19 bases between. Per the germline V gene, CDR1 is MNHEY and CDR2 is SVGAGI.

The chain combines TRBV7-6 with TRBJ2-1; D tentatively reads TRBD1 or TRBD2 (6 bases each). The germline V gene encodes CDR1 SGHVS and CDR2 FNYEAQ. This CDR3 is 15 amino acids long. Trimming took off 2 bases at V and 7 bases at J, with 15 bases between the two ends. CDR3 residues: CASSLTGGPRNEQFF. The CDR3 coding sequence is TGTGCCAGCAGCTTAACCGGGGGCCCCAGGAATGAGCAGTTCTTC.

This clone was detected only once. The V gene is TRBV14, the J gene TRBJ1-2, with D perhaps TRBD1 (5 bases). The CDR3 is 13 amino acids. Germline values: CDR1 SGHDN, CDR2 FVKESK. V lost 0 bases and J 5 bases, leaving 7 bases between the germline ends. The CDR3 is CASSQDRAYGYTF. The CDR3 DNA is TGTGCCAGCAGCCAAGACAGGGCATATGGCTACACCTTC.

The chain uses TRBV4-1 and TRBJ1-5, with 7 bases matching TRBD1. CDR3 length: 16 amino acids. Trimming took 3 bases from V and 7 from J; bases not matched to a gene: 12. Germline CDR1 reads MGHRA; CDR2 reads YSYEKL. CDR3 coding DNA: TGCGCCAGCAGCCATCCCGGCCAGGGGGGCGGACAGCCCCAGCATTTT. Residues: CASSHPGQGGGQPQHF.

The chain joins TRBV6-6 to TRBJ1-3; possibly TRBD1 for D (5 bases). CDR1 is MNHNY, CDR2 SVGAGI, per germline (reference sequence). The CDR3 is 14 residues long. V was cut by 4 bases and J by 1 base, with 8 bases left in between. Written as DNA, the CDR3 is TGTGCCAGCAGTTTTGGGACTTCTGGAAACACCATATATTTT. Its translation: CASSFGTSGNTIYF.

Written as DNA, the CDR3 is TGTGCCAGCAGTAGATCCGGGCTTAGCTCCTATAATTCACCCCTCCACTTT. Its protein product is CASSRSGLSSYNSPLHF. This chain connects TRBV6-2 or TRBV6-3 to TRBJ1-6; no definite D call. Looked up from germline, CDR1 is MNHEY and CDR2 is SVGEGT. V was cut by 5 bases and J by 0 bases, with 14 bases left in between. This CDR3 has 17 residues.

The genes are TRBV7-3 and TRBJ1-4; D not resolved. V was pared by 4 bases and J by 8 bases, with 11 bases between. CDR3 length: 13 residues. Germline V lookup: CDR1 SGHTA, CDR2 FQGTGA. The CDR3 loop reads CASSSRGLEKLFF. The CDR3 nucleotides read TGTGCCAGCAGCTCTCGGGGATTGGAAAAACTGTTTTTT.

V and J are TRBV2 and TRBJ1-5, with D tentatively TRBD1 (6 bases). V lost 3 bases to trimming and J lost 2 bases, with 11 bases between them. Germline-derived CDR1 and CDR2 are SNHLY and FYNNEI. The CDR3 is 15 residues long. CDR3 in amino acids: CASSEQGLGNQPQHF. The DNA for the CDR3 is TGTGCCAGCAGTGAGCAGGGGCTGGGCAATCAGCCCCAGCATTTT.

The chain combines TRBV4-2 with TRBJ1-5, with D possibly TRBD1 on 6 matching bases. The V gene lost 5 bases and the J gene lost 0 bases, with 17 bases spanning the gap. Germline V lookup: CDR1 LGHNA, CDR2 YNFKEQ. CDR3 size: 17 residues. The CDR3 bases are TGTGCCAGCAGCTATGGGGGGCCGGGGTATAGCAATCAGCCCCAGCATTTT. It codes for CASSYGGPGYSNQPQHF.

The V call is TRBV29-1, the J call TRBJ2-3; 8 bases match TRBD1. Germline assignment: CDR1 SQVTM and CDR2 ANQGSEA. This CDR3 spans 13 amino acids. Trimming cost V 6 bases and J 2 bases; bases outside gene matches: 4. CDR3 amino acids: CSVTGGFTDTQYF. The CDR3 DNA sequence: TGCAGCGTAACAGGGGGTTTCACAGATACGCAGTATTTT.

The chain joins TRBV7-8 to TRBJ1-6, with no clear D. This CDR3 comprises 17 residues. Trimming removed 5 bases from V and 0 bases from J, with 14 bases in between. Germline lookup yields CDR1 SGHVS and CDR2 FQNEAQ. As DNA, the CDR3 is TGTGCCAGCAGCGCGACTGCCTCAAGCTCCTATAATTCACCCCTCCACTTT. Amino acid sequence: CASSATASSSYNSPLHF.

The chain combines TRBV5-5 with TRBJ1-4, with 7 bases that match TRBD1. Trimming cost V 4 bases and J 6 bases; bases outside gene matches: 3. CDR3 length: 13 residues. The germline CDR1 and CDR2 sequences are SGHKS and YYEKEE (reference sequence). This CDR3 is CASSPGTDEKLFF. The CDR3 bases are TGTGCCAGCAGCCCTGGGACAGATGAAAAACTGTTTTTT.

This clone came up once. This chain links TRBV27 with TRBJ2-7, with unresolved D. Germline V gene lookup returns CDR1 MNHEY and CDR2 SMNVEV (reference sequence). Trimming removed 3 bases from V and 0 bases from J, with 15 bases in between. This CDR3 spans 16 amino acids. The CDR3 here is CASSLGSTLLSYEQYF. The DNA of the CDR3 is TGTGCCAGCAGTTTGGGGTCAACTCTTCTCTCCTACGAGCAGTACTTC.

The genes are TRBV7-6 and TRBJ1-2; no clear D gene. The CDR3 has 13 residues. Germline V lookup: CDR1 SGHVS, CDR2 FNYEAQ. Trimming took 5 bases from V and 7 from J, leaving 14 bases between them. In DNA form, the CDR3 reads TGTGCCAGCAGCCCAGGTGTCCCCGGTGGCTACACCTTC. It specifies CASSPGVPGGYTF.

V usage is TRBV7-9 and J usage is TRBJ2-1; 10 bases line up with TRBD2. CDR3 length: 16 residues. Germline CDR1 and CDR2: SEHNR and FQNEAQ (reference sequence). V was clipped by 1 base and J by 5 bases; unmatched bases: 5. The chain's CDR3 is CASSLDLAGDNNEQFF. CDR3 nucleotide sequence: TGTGCCAGCAGCTTAGACCTAGCGGGAGATAACAATGAGCAGTTCTTC.

The DNA of the CDR3 is TGTGCCAGCAGGTATATGGGGACAGATACGCAGTATTTT. Translating gives CASRYMGTDTQYF. The gene calls are TRBV3-1 (or the pseudogene TRBV3-2) and TRBJ2-3; D is unresolved. The V end lost 6 bases, the J end lost 3 bases, and 10 bases lay between the germline ends. The CDR3 contains 13 residues. Germline V gene sequence: CDR1 LGHDT, CDR2 YNNKEL (reference sequence).

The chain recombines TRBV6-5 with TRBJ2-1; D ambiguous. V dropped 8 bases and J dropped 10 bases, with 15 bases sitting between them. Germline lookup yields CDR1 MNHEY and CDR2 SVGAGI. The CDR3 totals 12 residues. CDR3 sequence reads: CASRAEAIEQFF. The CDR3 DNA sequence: TGTGCCAGCCGGGCCGAAGCGATCGAGCAGTTCTTC.

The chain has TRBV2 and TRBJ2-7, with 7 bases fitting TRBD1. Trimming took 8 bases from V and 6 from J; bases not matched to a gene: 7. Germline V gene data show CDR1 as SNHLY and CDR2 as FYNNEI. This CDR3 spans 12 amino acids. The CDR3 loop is CASSGQIPEQYF. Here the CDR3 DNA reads TGTGCCAGCTCGGGACAGATCCCCGAGCAGTACTTC.

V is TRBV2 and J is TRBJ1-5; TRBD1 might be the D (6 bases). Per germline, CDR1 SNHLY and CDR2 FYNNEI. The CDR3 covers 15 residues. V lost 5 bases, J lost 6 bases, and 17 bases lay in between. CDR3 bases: TGTGCCAGCAGTTCCCAAGGGGGGCCGAGTCAGCCCCAGCATTTT. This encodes CASSSQGGPSQPQHF.

This CDR3 is CASSELRGGTDTQYF. DNA for the CDR3: TGTGCCAGCAGTGAACTGAGGGGGGGGACAGATACGCAGTATTTT. The V call is TRBV6-1, the J call TRBJ2-3, with D possibly matching TRBD2 (7 bases). The CDR3 is 15 amino acids. V lost 2 bases and J 3 bases, leaving 12 bases between the germline ends. Germline values: CDR1 MNHNS, CDR2 SASEGT.

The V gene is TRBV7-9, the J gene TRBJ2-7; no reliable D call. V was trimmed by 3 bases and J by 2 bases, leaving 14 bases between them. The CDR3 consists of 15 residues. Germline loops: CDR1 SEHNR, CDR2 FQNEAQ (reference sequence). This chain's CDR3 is CASSLGQVLAYEQYF. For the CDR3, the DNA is TGTGCCAGCAGCTTGGGCCAGGTCTTAGCCTACGAGCAGTACTTC.

The CDR3 is CASSPRGASGNTIYF. CDR3 nucleotide sequence: TGCGCCAGCAGCCCTCGGGGGGCGTCTGGAAACACCATATATTTT. V usage is TRBV5-1 and J usage is TRBJ1-3; the D gene is possibly TRBD1 (6 bases). The V and J ends lost 4 bases and 1 base respectively, with 12 bases between them. In germline, CDR1 is SGHRS, CDR2 YFSETQ. This CDR3 comprises 15 residues.

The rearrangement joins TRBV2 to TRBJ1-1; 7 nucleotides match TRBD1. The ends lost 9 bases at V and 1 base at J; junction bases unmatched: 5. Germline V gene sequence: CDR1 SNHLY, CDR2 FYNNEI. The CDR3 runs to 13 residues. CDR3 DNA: TGTGCCAGATCCGGGACAGCGAACACTGAAGCTTTCTTT. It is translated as CARSGTANTEAFF.

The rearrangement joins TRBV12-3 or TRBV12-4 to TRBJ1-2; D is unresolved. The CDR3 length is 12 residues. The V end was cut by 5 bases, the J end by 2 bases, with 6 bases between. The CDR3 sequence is CASSPQNYGYTF. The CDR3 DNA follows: TGTGCCAGCAGTCCACAGAACTATGGCTACACCTTC.

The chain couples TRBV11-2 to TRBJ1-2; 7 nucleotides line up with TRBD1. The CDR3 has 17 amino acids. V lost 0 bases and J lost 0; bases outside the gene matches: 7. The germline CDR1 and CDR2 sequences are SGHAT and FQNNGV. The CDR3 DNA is TGTGCCAGCAGCTTAGATCGCGTAGGGGGCGCTAACTATGGCTACACCTTC. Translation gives CASSLDRVGGANYGYTF.

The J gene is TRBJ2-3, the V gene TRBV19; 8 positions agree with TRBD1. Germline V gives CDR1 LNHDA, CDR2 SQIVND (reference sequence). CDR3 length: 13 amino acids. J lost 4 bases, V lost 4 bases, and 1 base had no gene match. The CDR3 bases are TGTGCCAGTAGTACGACAGGGGCAGATACGCAGTATTTT. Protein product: CASSTTGADTQYF.

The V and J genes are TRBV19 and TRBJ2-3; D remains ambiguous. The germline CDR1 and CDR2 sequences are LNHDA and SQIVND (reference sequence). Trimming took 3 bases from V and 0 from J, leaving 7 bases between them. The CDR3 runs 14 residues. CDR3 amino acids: CASSIGSSTDTQYF. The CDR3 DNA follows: TGTGCCAGTAGTATCGGAAGTAGCACAGATACGCAGTATTTT. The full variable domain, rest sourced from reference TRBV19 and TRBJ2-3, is DGGITQSPKYLFRKEGQNVTLSCEQNLNHDAMYWYRQDPGQGLRLIYYSQIVNDFQKGDIAEGYSVSREKKESFPLTVTSAQKNPTAFYLCASSIGSSTDTQYFGPGTRLTVL.

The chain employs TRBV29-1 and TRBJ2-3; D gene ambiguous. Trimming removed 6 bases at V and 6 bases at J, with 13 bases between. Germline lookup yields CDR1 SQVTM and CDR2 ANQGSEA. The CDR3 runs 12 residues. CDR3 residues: CSVATDGDTQYF. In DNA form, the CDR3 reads TGCAGCGTCGCAACCGATGGGGATACGCAGTATTTT.

The CDR3 region has the DNA TGTGCCAGTAGCCACTTCGACAGGGACAATCAGCCCCAGCATTTT. Translation gives CASSHFDRDNQPQHF. The chain employs TRBV19 and TRBJ1-5, with 7 bases that match TRBD1. In germline, CDR1 is LNHDA, CDR2 SQIVND (reference sequence). The CDR3 extends over 15 amino acids. Trimming took 6 bases from V and 3 from J; bases not matched to a gene: 8.